The T cell receptor beta chain under discussion was sequenced for a study of cytomegalovirus exposure and HLA in healthy donors. Study observations and caveats: Later work found that TCR association rates differed between HLA loci; DRB1 had the most and HLA-C the fewest.

In this sample, this clone turned up a few times. The antigen remains unidentified. Primers for the PCR totalled 60 Vbeta and 13 Jbeta. The assay was immunoSEQ multiplex PCR, and TCRdb's table has in-frame clones only and misses some. The repertoire consists of about 150,000 clones, with about three fifths occurring once and the leading ten covering approximately 6.6%. The CDR3 has 16 amino acids. With 1 base clipped from V and 0 bases from J, the junction kept 4 bases outside the gene matches. From germline, CDR1 is MDHEN and CDR2 SYDVKM. The chain couples TRBV28 to TRBJ2-7; 9 bases match TRBD1. Sequenced sample: PBMCs. The sequence was obtained from a woman aged 60 to 75 in good health and CMV-seropositive. For the CDR3, the DNA is TGTGCCAGCAGTTTATTGGGACAGGGACTCTCCTACGAGCAGTACTTC. Its translation is CASSLLGQGLSYEQYF.